These T cell receptor beta chains were read from a single sample in a study of molecular identifiers for immune sequencing clone quantification. TCRdb re-called the PCR reads with MiXCR, one entry per CDR3 protein. The table lists under 650,000 distinct CDR3 sequences, about 20% of them singletons, with around 0.86% in the top ten. Sequencing was done on a sample of naive CD8+ T cells from blood, with Jurkat cell RNA spiked in. The receptor source for this set is a human donor in good health. Some libraries in this study had Jurkat cell RNA spiked in. Both conserved end residues are part of each CDR3.

V	J	length	CDR3
TRBV30	TRBJ1-1	13	CAWDGSGGTEAFF
TRBV19	TRBJ1-2	15	CASSIRVGGLDGYTF
TRBV7-2	TRBJ2-7	12	CASSETSVEQYF
TRBV19	TRBJ2-3	19	CASSMVPPGLAGAADTQYF
TRBV4-3	TRBJ2-7	15	CASSHQATAHYEQYF
TRBV7-8	TRBJ1-1	15	CASSRAAGGHTEAFF
TRBV5-6	TRBJ2-1	16	CASSTEGGLSVIEQFF
TRBV19	TRBJ1-6	17	CASSRDPGRFDGSPLHF
TRBV4-3	TRBJ1-1	16	CASSQEGPTGITEAFF
TRBV7-9	TRBJ2-5	18	CASRPRGGEIAPQETRYF
TRBV5-1	TRBJ1-1	14	CASSPPMGQSEAFF
TRBV5-1	TRBJ2-1	17	CASSLGRTNTLYNEQFF
TRBV6-2/TRBV6-3	TRBJ2-1	19	CASILSGLAGGLPTNEQFF
TRBV30	TRBJ2-7	13	CAWSPGTGGEQYF
TRBV28	TRBJ1-3	14	CASSFRGSGNTIYF
TRBV28	TRBJ2-6	18	CASSLGAGDGSGANVLTF
TRBV4-1	TRBJ1-6	17	CASSRTEGSGYNSPLHF
TRBV18	TRBJ2-7	15	CASSPGRGSSYEQYF
TRBV4-3	TRBJ2-4	15	CASSQDSRGGHGKYF
TRBV29-1	TRBJ2-7	12	CSVTQGTYEQYF
TRBV4-1	TRBJ2-7	15	CASSLRTGGKYEQYF
TRBV27	TRBJ2-5	13	CASSLLGSETQYF
TRBV27	TRBJ2-1	14	CASSFPGGGDEQFF
TRBV6-1	TRBJ2-3	15	CASSDWASSPDTQYF
TRBV21-1	TRBJ2-7	16	CASSLKLAGLHYEQYF
TRBV5-1	TRBJ1-5	15	CASSLVGGEHQPQHF
TRBV13	TRBJ1-6	16	CASSPDPQGFGSPLHF
TRBV25-1	TRBJ2-7	15	CASSEYSSGGGEQYF
TRBV9	TRBJ2-5	16	CASSVGSGGASETQYF
TRBV6-1	TRBJ2-7	15	CASSFYQGSTYEQYF
TRBV5-4	TRBJ1-1	15	CASSARQGLDTEAFF
TRBV4-3	TRBJ1-1	15	CASSQGTGGWTEAFF
TRBV27	TRBJ1-1	13	CASRPSIDTEAFF
TRBV19	TRBJ1-5	16	CASSMGGGGAYQPQHF
TRBV24-1	TRBJ2-1	15	CATSDSELQGNEQFF
TRBV11-2	TRBJ2-1	14	CASSSGQVYNEQFF
TRBV11-3	TRBJ2-1	15	CASSLDQGVYNEQFF
TRBV7-9	TRBJ1-5	15	CASSHGQGAGQPQHF
TRBV21-1	TRBJ2-4	15	CASSKVRGAKNIQYF
TRBV27	TRBJ2-5	12	CASSPGGVTQYF
TRBV6-5	TRBJ2-5	16	CASSSPLRTGQETQYF
TRBV2	TRBJ2-5	16	CASSDDLAGTQETQYF
TRBV6-2/TRBV6-3	TRBJ2-3	19	CASSYRLAGSQLSTDTQYF
TRBV10-2	TRBJ2-4	16	CASSELGFLAKNIQYF
TRBV18	TRBJ2-2	20	CASSPLFTISGRTNTGELFF
TRBV14	TRBJ1-1	16	CASSQGWSPMNTEAFF
TRBV13	TRBJ2-5	14	CASSLARPMETQYF
TRBV2	TRBJ2-1	13	CASSVWGYNEQFF
TRBV5-1	TRBJ2-2	12	CASKEATGELFF
TRBV12-3/TRBV12-4	TRBJ2-4	17	CASSLALGGWSKNIQYF
TRBV6-5	TRBJ2-1	16	CASSYSAWTAHNEQFF
TRBV20-1	TRBJ1-6	16	CSARVDSSSYNSPLHF
TRBV6-6	TRBJ2-7	15	CASSYQQRGGYEQYF